These 11 T cell receptor beta chains were all obtained from the same sample, sequenced in a study of CD8 T cells in Susac syndrome. RNA was extracted with the RNeasy kit, and a quantity of roughly 0.45 to 1 ug was reverse transcribed using random hexamers. MiXCR, run by TCRdb on the immunoSEQ multiplex PCR reads, gives a single entry per CDR3 protein. Here the sample spans more than 85,000 distinct CDR3 sequences, roughly 95% being singletons. Sample: CD4+ T cells from PBMCs. The receptor source for this set is a human donor in good health.

The CDR3 protein is CSAREGGRTYEQYF. The CDR3 nucleotides are TGCAGTGCTAGAGAAGGGGGTAGAACCTACGAGCAGTACTTC. The J gene is TRBJ2-7, the V gene TRBV20-1, with D maybe TRBD1 (6 bases). Germline CDR1 and CDR2: DFQATT and SNEGSKA (reference sequence). This CDR3 region has 14 residues. Between the trimmed V and J ends, which lost 0 bases and 2 bases, there was a span of 11 bases.

The DNA for the CDR3 is TGTGCCAGCAACCCCTGGACAGGGCGAAATGAGCAGTTCTTC. Amino acids: CASNPWTGRNEQFF. V usage is TRBV7-9 and J usage is TRBJ2-1; TRBD1 aligns across 8 bases. V was clipped by 7 bases and J by 7 bases; unmatched bases: 9. CDR1 and CDR2 (germline): SEHNR, FQNEAQ (reference sequence). This CDR3 is built from 14 residues.

J is TRBJ1-3 and V is TRBV29-1; D call uncertain. This CDR3 has 13 amino acids. Trimming stripped 4 bases from V and 4 bases from J, with 11 bases between. Per germline, CDR1 SQVTM and CDR2 ANQGSEA. Written as DNA, the CDR3 is TGCAGCGTTGGAGGGATAGCCGGAAACACCATATATTTT. It codes for CSVGGIAGNTIYF.

The J gene is TRBJ1-2, the V gene TRBV20-1, with 9 bases matching TRBD1. V trimming: 6 bases; J trimming: 6 bases; junction bases outside the gene matches: 8. Germline lookup yields CDR1 DFQATT and CDR2 SNEGSKA (reference sequence). The CDR3 length is 13 residues. The CDR3 is CSARGTGLNGYTF. The CDR3 DNA follows: TGCAGTGCCCGAGGGACAGGGCTGAATGGCTACACCTTC.

The V call is TRBV11-2, the J call TRBJ2-1, with D possibly matching TRBD2 (6 bases). Germline V gives CDR1 SGHAT, CDR2 FQNNGV. V was clipped by 5 bases and J by 0 bases, with 14 bases between them. The CDR3 totals 16 residues. CDR3 protein: CASSNNGGSSYNEQFF. The CDR3, as DNA: TGTGCCAGCAGCAATAACGGGGGAAGCTCCTACAATGAGCAGTTCTTC.

The V and J genes are TRBV6-2 or TRBV6-3 and TRBJ2-2; 9 bases fit TRBD2. CDR1 and CDR2 from the germline V gene are MNHEY and SVGEGT. Trimming took 9 bases from V and 5 from J; bases not matched to a gene: 7. CDR3 length: 14 amino acids. The chain's CDR3 is CASRVAGVTGELFF. The CDR3 region has the DNA TGTGCCAGTAGGGTAGCGGGAGTTACCGGGGAGCTGTTTTTT.

This sequence joins TRBV30 and TRBJ1-2; D gene uncertain. Per germline, CDR1 GTSNPN and CDR2 SVGIG (reference sequence). The length of the CDR3 is 13 residues. V lost 3 bases and J 4 bases, leaving 12 bases between the germline ends. CDR3 sequence (DNA): TGTGCCTGGAGCAAGGACGGACGCTATGGCTACACCTTC. Its translation is CAWSKDGRYGYTF.

The chain recombines TRBV20-1 with TRBJ2-7, with 8 bases that match TRBD2. V lost 6 bases, J lost 2 bases, and 6 bases stayed unmatched. This CDR3 spans 13 amino acids. Germline CDR1 DFQATT, CDR2 SNEGSKA (reference sequence). Written as DNA, the CDR3 is TGCAGTGCCCCTTTGCGGGGGGCCTACGAGCAGTACTTC. This codes for CSAPLRGAYEQYF.

CDR3 in DNA: TGTGCCAGCAGCTCGCCGACCGGGTGGACCGGGGAGCTGTTTTTT. Protein sequence: CASSSPTGWTGELFF. The V and J genes are TRBV5-4 and TRBJ2-2; D is unclear. The CDR3 is 15 residues long. V lost 3 bases and J lost 5, with 14 bases in between. Germline assignment: CDR1 SGHNT and CDR2 YYREEE (reference sequence).

The rearrangement joins TRBV7-3 to TRBJ2-5, with 8 bases that match TRBD1. The CDR3 runs to 16 residues. Per the germline V gene, CDR1 is SGHTA and CDR2 is FQGTGA. The ends lost 5 bases at V and 5 bases at J; junction bases unmatched: 13. This CDR3 is CASSHGQGQGLETQYF. In DNA form, the CDR3 reads TGTGCCAGCAGCCATGGACAGGGCCAAGGGTTGGAGACCCAGTACTTC.

The CDR3 here is CATSGIGSSSYNEQFF. In DNA form, the CDR3 reads TGTGCCACCAGTGGAATCGGGTCGAGCTCCTACAATGAGCAGTTCTTC. This rearrangement joins TRBV24-1 to TRBJ2-1; D is unresolved. Trimming took 5 bases from V and 0 from J, leaving 13 bases between them. CDR3 size: 16 residues. Germline loops: CDR1 KGHDR, CDR2 SFDVKD.